A selection of T cell receptor beta chains follows, all from one sample in a study of cytomegalovirus exposure and HLA in healthy donors. TCRdb's table, derived via immunoSEQ multiplex PCR, lists solely in-frame clones and lacks some. The sample consists of approximately 100,000 clones, over 75% of them appearing once. Sequencing was carried out using PBMCs. Every receptor here comes from a man between 60 and 75 years old in good health and CMV-seronegative. CDR3s include the opening cysteine and the closing phenylalanine or tryptophan. Fields, in order: V gene, D gene, clone size, J gene, CDR3 protein, CDR3 DNA. The D gene is left open where the match is weak. Some rows have no size entry. The others give once, few or many, or a class for an expanded clone.

TRBV5-1	.	.	TRBJ2-3	CASSLSPTGDTQYF	TGCGCCAGCAGCTTATCGCCGACCGGGGATACGCAGTATTTT
TRBV5-4	TRBD2	.	TRBJ2-1	CASSLSTSGGHNEQFF	TGTGCCAGCAGCTTGTCGACTAGCGGGGGTCACAATGAGCAGTTCTTC
TRBV7-3	TRBD2	.	TRBJ2-5	CASSLIRLAGGETQYF	TGTGCCAGCAGCTTAATTAGGCTAGCGGGGGGAGAGACCCAGTACTTC
TRBV7-2	TRBD2	.	TRBJ2-2	CASTRDYRTGELFF	TGTGCCAGCACCCGGGACTACCGCACCGGGGAGCTGTTTTTT
TRBV9	TRBD1	once	TRBJ2-1	CASNVGQGPSSSYNEQFF	TGTGCCAGCAACGTGGGACAGGGGCCTTCTAGCTCCTACAATGAGCAGTTCTTC
TRBV28	TRBD2	.	TRBJ2-2	CASTLGGGAYTGELFF	TGTGCCAGCACCCTCGGGGGGGGCGCATACACCGGGGAGCTGTTTTTT
TRBV29-1	.	.	TRBJ2-1	CSVEERGGEVNNEQFF	TGCAGCGTTGAAGAGCGGGGCGGGGAGGTCAATAATGAGCAGTTCTTC
TRBV14	.	once	TRBJ2-1	CASSQGDSVYNEQFF	TGTGCCAGCAGCCAAGGAGACTCGGTCTACAATGAGCAGTTCTTC
TRBV11-2	TRBD1	.	TRBJ1-1	CASSIQGALYTEAFF	TGTGCCAGCAGCATACAGGGGGCGCTTTATACTGAAGCTTTCTTT
TRBV2	.	.	TRBJ1-2	CASSAEYYGYTF	TGTGCCAGCAGTGCCGAGTACTATGGCTACACCTTC
TRBV2	TRBD1	.	TRBJ1-4	CASRRTGGSEKLFF	TGTGCCAGCAGGCGGACAGGGGGCAGTGAAAAACTGTTTTTT
TRBV5-1	.	medium-sized	TRBJ2-1	CASSPSPYNEQFF	TGCGCCAGCAGCCCCTCCCCTTACAATGAGCAGTTCTTC
TRBV4-3	TRBD2	.	TRBJ2-3	CASSQEALAGPGFVHTQYF	TGCGCCAGCAGCCAAGAAGCACTAGCGGGGCCGGGGTTCGTGCATACGCAGTATTTT
TRBV5-1	.	.	TRBJ2-3	CASSLPLSGGTDTQYF	TGCGCCAGCAGCTTGCCACTCTCGGGGGGCACAGATACGCAGTATTTT
TRBV9	TRBD2	once	TRBJ2-3	CASSASGGGTDTQYF	TGTGCCAGCAGCGCTAGCGGGGGAGGCACAGATACGCAGTATTTT
TRBV6-6	TRBD1	.	TRBJ2-7	CASSYGTGIYEQYF	TGTGCCAGCAGTTACGGGACAGGAATCTACGAGCAGTACTTC
TRBV7-8	.	once	TRBJ1-1	CASSLRENTEAFF	TGTGCCAGCAGCTTACGGGAGAACACTGAAGCTTTCTTT
TRBV29-1	.	.	TRBJ1-1	CSVGSQGPNTEAFF	TGCAGCGTTGGATCTCAGGGGCCGAACACTGAAGCTTTCTTT
TRBV6-5	TRBD1	.	TRBJ1-2	CASFVGTGGGYTF	TGTGCCAGCTTCGTCGGGACAGGGGGTGGCTACACCTTC
TRBV6-5	.	.	TRBJ2-7	CASSYLRGSYEQYF	TGTGCCAGCAGTTACCTCAGGGGTTCCTACGAGCAGTACTTC